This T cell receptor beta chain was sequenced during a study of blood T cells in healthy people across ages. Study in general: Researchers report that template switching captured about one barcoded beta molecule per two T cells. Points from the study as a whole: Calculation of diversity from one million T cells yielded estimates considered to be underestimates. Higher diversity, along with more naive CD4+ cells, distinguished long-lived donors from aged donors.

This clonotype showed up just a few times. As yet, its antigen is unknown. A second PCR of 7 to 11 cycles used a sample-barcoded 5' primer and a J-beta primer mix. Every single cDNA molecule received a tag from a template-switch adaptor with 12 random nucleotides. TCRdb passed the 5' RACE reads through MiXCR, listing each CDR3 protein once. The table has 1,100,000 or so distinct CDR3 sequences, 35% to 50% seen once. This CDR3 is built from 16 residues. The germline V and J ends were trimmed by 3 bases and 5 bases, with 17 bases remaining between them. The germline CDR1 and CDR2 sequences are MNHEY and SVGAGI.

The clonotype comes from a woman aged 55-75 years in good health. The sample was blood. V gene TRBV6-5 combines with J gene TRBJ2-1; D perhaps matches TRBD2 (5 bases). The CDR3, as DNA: TGTGCCAGCAGTTATACCCTCGGAAGAGGGAACAATGAGCAGTTCTTC. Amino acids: CASSYTLGRGNNEQFF.